Listed here is a single T cell receptor (beta chain). What it binds is unknown. This sample is drawn from a study of T cell responses to AZD1222 COVID-19 vaccine. Whole-study context: Researchers grouped second doses given at about 4 or about 12 weeks into one pool.

General study points: White British ancestry dominated among donors, who included more females, and clonal diversity was possibly underestimated. Seropositive AZD1222 recipients at baseline numbered only 6 or 7. The span of vaccine-associated CD4 TCRs extended across spike, with dominance at 160-218 and 743-854.

The CDR3 extends over 17 amino acids. Trimming stripped 4 bases from V and 0 bases from J, with 13 bases between. Germline lookup yields CDR1 LNHDA and CDR2 SQIVND (reference sequence). Assay: immunoSEQ multiplex PCR; the TCRdb copy retains only in-frame clones and omits some. The data contain 85,000 to 100,000 clones, approximately 88% of them singletons. This TCR derives from an adult in good health. This chain links TRBV19 with TRBJ1-6, with a weak D call TRBD1 (5 bases). The sample consisted of peripheral blood, taken on day 0 of AZD1222 vaccination. DNA for the CDR3: TGTGCCAGTAGTAGCGGGGGACCGATCTCCTATAATTCACCCCTCCACTTT. Its protein product is CASSSGGPISYNSPLHF.